The rows below give T cell receptor beta chains drawn from one sample of a study of naive and memory T cell subsets. TCRdb ran MiXCR on the UMI-ligation and nested PCR reads and lists one entry per CDR3 protein. There are 150,000 or so distinct CDR3 sequences in the sample; 22% occur only once, and roughly 0.1% lies in the top ten. The material sequenced was naive CD4+ T cells from blood. The receptor source for this set is a human donor in good health. Both conserved end residues are part of each CDR3. D genes are given only for firm matches. Clone size is stated in some rows and not others, as once, few, many or a class when expanded.

j_call | clone_size | v_call | d_call | cdr3_aa | cdr3_nt
TRBJ2-4 | few | TRBV12-3/TRBV12-4 | - | CASRGEGSGRAKNIQYF | TGTGCCAGCAGGGGAGAGGGGTCCGGAAGGGCCAAAAACATTCAGTACTTC
TRBJ1-6 | few | TRBV10-1 | - | CASSEYRVNSPLHF | TGCGCCAGCAGTGAATACAGGGTGAATTCACCCCTCCACTTT
TRBJ2-1 | - | TRBV18 | TRBD2 | CASSPLPGTSGVGQFF | TGTGCCAGCTCACCTCTCCCCGGGACTAGCGGTGTGGGGCAGTTCTTC
TRBJ2-1 | once | TRBV12-3/TRBV12-4 | TRBD1 | CASRRQGPDNEQFF | TGTGCCAGCAGGAGACAGGGGCCGGACAATGAGCAGTTCTTC
TRBJ2-2 | - | TRBV3-1 | TRBD1 | CASSRRDRGLGNTGELFF | TGTGCCAGCAGCCGAAGGGACAGGGGATTGGGAAACACCGGGGAGCTGTTTTTT
TRBJ1-1 | - | TRBV4-3 | - | CASSQDLVAEAFF | TGCGCCAGCAGCCAAGATCTAGTAGCTGAAGCTTTCTTT
TRBJ2-5 | - | TRBV6-5 | - | CASSNSETQYF | TGTGCCAGCAGTAACTCAGAGACCCAGTACTTC
TRBJ1-5 | - | TRBV6-1 | TRBD1 | CASSRLGTGTQPQHF | TGTGCCAGCAGTCGGTTAGGGACAGGGACTCAGCCCCAGCATTTT
TRBJ1-1 | few | TRBV2 | TRBD1 | CASIGDRGEISDEAFF | TGTGCCAGCATAGGGGACAGGGGGGAAATAAGTGATGAAGCTTTCTTT
TRBJ2-1 | - | TRBV20-1 | - | CSARVRGADKEQFF | TGCAGTGCTCGAGTACGGGGGGCAGACAAAGAGCAGTTCTTC
TRBJ2-4 | few | TRBV20-1 | - | CSARAFSLAKNIQYF | TGCAGTGCTAGAGCCTTTAGCTTAGCCAAAAACATTCAGTACTTC
TRBJ2-3 | - | TRBV28 | TRBD2 | CASAGLAGEDTQYF | TGTGCCAGCGCGGGACTAGCGGGAGAGGATACGCAGTATTTT
TRBJ1-3 | - | TRBV20-1 | - | CSATHRSGHLSGNTIYF | TGCAGTGCGACCCACAGATCGGGACACCTCTCTGGAAACACCATATATTTT
TRBJ2-3 | once | TRBV6-6 | - | CASSPRDTDTQYF | TGTGCCAGCAGCCCCCGGGACACAGATACGCAGTATTTT
TRBJ2-5 | - | TRBV28 | - | CASSFNWGSKTQYF | TGTGCCAGCAGTTTCAACTGGGGTTCTAAGACCCAGTACTTC
TRBJ2-5 | - | TRBV6-6 | - | CASSYSALQETQYF | TGTGCCAGCAGTTACTCCGCCCTTCAGGAGACCCAGTACTTC
TRBJ1-1 | - | TRBV7-9 | - | CASSPGTMNTEAFF | TGTGCCAGCAGCCCCGGGACAATGAACACTGAAGCTTTCTTT
TRBJ1-3 | many | TRBV18 | TRBD1 | CASSPYPGQGDLRGNTIYF | TGTGCCAGCTCACCATATCCGGGACAGGGAGACCTACGTGGAAACACCATATATTTT
TRBJ2-5 | many | TRBV6-2/TRBV6-3 | - | CASSYEEFVGTQYF | TGTGCCAGCAGTTACGAAGAATTTGTGGGAACCCAGTACTTC
TRBJ2-3 | few | TRBV7-2 | - | CASSLRRTAEDGTDTQYF | TGTGCCAGCAGCTTAAGGAGGACCGCGGAGGATGGGACAGATACGCAGTATTTT
TRBJ2-7 | - | TRBV20-1 | TRBD1 | CSASEGTGIYEQYF | TGCAGTGCTAGTGAGGGGACAGGGATATACGAGCAGTACTTC
TRBJ2-2 | - | TRBV29-1 | - | CGVRATNTGELFF | TGCGGCGTTCGGGCGACGAACACCGGGGAGCTGTTTTTT
TRBJ2-7 | few | TRBV11-2 | - | CASSSPLMGPYEQYF | TGTGCCAGCAGCTCCCCACTAATGGGACCCTACGAGCAGTACTTC
TRBJ2-4 | many | TRBV12-3/TRBV12-4 | - | CASSPRGGAKNIQYF | TGTGCCAGCAGTCCCAGGGGGGGGGCCAAAAACATTCAGTACTTC
TRBJ2-7 | once | TRBV30 | - | CAWSPTGNYEQYF | TGTGCCTGGAGTCCCACAGGGAACTACGAGCAGTACTTC
TRBJ2-5 | few | TRBV12-3/TRBV12-4 | - | CASSGGGPETQYF | TGTGCCAGCAGTGGAGGGGGCCCCGAGACCCAGTACTTC
TRBJ2-5 | few | TRBV28 | - | CASSPAVAAGRAQYF | TGTGCCAGCAGCCCAGCAGTGGCCGCCGGAAGGGCCCAGTACTTC
TRBJ2-1 | - | TRBV6-5 | TRBD2 | CASRTSGRTNGQFF | TGTGCCAGCAGGACTAGCGGGAGGACCAATGGGCAGTTCTTC
TRBJ2-1 | many | TRBV12-3/TRBV12-4 | TRBD1 | CASSLTGGGHNEQFF | TGTGCCAGCAGTTTAACAGGGGGCGGGCACAATGAGCAGTTCTTC
TRBJ2-7 | few | TRBV4-1 | TRBD2 | CASSPTSGGPPYEQYF | TGCGCCAGCAGCCCGACTAGCGGGGGGCCCCCCTACGAGCAGTACTTC
TRBJ2-7 | - | TRBV7-2 | TRBD1 | CASSYGQGNYEQYF | TGTGCCAGCAGCTACGGACAGGGGAACTACGAGCAGTACTTC
TRBJ2-7 | - | TRBV12-5 | TRBD1 | CASGLSTGTGGAEQYF | TGTGCTAGTGGTTTGTCCACCGGGACAGGGGGCGCCGAGCAGTACTTC
TRBJ1-1 | - | TRBV7-9 | - | CASSILGGGNTEAFF | TGTGCCAGCAGCATACTGGGAGGTGGTAACACTGAAGCTTTCTTT
TRBJ2-5 | few | TRBV2 | TRBD2 | CASSPQGLGLETQYF | TGTGCCAGCAGTCCCCAAGGACTAGGGCTCGAAACCCAGTACTTC
TRBJ2-4 | many | TRBV11-2 | TRBD2 | CASSLVAGANIQYF | TGTGCCAGCAGCTTAGTAGCGGGAGCGAACATTCAGTACTTC
TRBJ1-2 | - | TRBV12-3/TRBV12-4 | - | CASSPRQKTTMGYTF | TGTGCCAGCAGTCCCCGACAGAAAACAACTATGGGCTACACCTTC
TRBJ2-5 | - | TRBV7-8 | TRBD2 | CASSRSGGETQYF | TGTGCCAGCAGCCGAAGCGGGGGTGAGACCCAGTACTTC
TRBJ1-1 | - | TRBV2 | - | CASSRGQTSNTEAFF | TGTGCCAGCAGCCGAGGACAGACCTCGAACACTGAAGCTTTCTTT
TRBJ1-2 | - | TRBV28 | - | CASSLNFRVYGYTF | TGTGCCAGCAGTTTAAATTTCCGTGTCTATGGCTACACCTTC
TRBJ1-1 | - | TRBV7-3 | - | CASSTTGPNTEAFF | TGTGCCAGCAGTACCACAGGGCCGAACACTGAAGCTTTCTTT